One sample yielded the 21 T cell receptor beta chains listed below, sequenced in a study of early T cells in non-severe SARS-CoV-2 infection. TCRdb redid the calling of the 5' RACE reads with MiXCR, one entry per CDR3 protein. The data show more than 50,000 distinct CDR3 sequences, approximately 12% seen once. The sequencing sample was made of whole blood. Every receptor here comes from an adult who was a healthcare worker with PCR-confirmed SARS-CoV-2 infection or an uninfected control (not recorded which).

The chain links TRBV11-1 to TRBJ2-5, with 8 bases matching TRBD2. This CDR3 comprises 15 residues. J lost 3 bases, V lost 2 bases, and 5 bases had no gene match. From germline, CDR1 is SGHAT and CDR2 FQDESV (reference sequence). Here the CDR3 DNA reads TGTGCCAGCAGCTTAACCGGACTAGCTAAAGAGACCCAGTACTTC. As protein: CASSLTGLAKETQYF.

This chain uses TRBV19 with TRBJ1-4, with D possibly being TRBD1 (5 bases). Germline V gene sequence: CDR1 LNHDA, CDR2 SQIVND (reference sequence). The V and J ends lost 7 bases and 0 bases respectively, with 12 bases between them. CDR3 size: 15 residues. As DNA, the CDR3 is TGTGCCAGTATCAAGGGGTCTGCAACTAATGAAAAACTGTTTTTT. Translated: CASIKGSATNEKLFF.

This rearrangement joins TRBV28 to TRBJ2-3, with 15 bases identical to TRBD2. From germline, CDR1 is MDHEN and CDR2 SYDVKM. There are 17 residues in the CDR3. J lost 5 bases, V lost 6 bases, and 9 bases had no gene match. The DNA of the CDR3 is TGTGCCAGCAGCTTCTCCGGGACTAGCGGGGGGAAAGATACGCAGTATTTT. As protein: CASSFSGTSGGKDTQYF.

This clonotype was seen repeatedly, ten times or more. The chain links TRBV9 to TRBJ2-3; 10 nucleotides line up with TRBD2. J was trimmed by 4 bases and V by 7 bases; bases with no gene match: 6. CDR3 length: 14 amino acids. Germline V gene sequence: CDR1 SGDLS, CDR2 YYNGEE. CDR3 coding DNA: TGTGCCAGCGGGAGCGGGGGGGGTGCAGATACGCAGTATTTT. Its translation: CASGSGGGADTQYF.

The chain employs TRBV20-1 and TRBJ1-1; 7 bases line up with TRBD1. The ends lost 6 bases at V and 5 bases at J; junction bases unmatched: 9. There are 13 residues in the CDR3. Per the germline V gene, CDR1 is DFQATT and CDR2 is SNEGSKA (reference sequence). This CDR3 is CSANRGLETEAFF. The CDR3 coding sequence is TGCAGTGCCAACAGGGGTTTGGAGACTGAAGCTTTCTTT.

This clonotype came up many times. The rearrangement joins TRBV11-3 to TRBJ2-5; D is unresolved. There are 14 residues in the CDR3. In germline, CDR1 is SGHNT, CDR2 YENEEA. V lost 0 bases and J 0 bases, leaving 5 bases between the germline ends. Written as DNA, the CDR3 is TGTGCCAGCAGCTTAGAACTGCACCAAGAGACCCAGTACTTC. Protein: CASSLELHQETQYF.

This clonotype was counted at least ten times. The V gene is TRBV27, the J gene TRBJ2-7; D may be TRBD1 (5 bases). The CDR3 runs 13 residues. Germline V CDR1 and CDR2: MNHEY, SMNVEV (reference sequence). V was pared by 4 bases and J by 0 bases, with 7 bases between. The CDR3 bases are TGTGCCAGCAGTTCAGGGCCCTCCTACGAGCAGTACTTC. This codes for CASSSGPSYEQYF.

This clonotype has just a few counts. The rearrangement links TRBV5-1 to TRBJ1-4; TRBD1 aligns across 7 bases. CDR1 and CDR2 from the germline V gene are SGHRS and YFSETQ. V shed 3 bases and J 6 bases; nucleotides not matched to a gene: 8. The CDR3 totals 15 residues. CDR3: CASSSAGTEYEKLFF. CDR3 nucleotide sequence: TGCGCCAGCAGCTCTGCCGGGACAGAGTATGAAAAACTGTTTTTT.

The chain combines TRBV15 with TRBJ1-2; D gene uncertain. Per the germline V gene, CDR1 is LNHNV and CDR2 is YYDKDF (reference sequence). The CDR3 sequence is 14 residues long. The ends were cut back, 3 bases at V and 4 bases at J, with 12 bases in the middle. The DNA for the CDR3 is TGTGCCACCAGCAGCAGCCGGGCCCTCTATGGCTACACCTTC. Translation gives CATSSSRALYGYTF.

This rearrangement joins TRBV6-1 to TRBJ1-4; D ambiguous. This CDR3 contains 11 residues. With 4 bases removed from V and 6 bases from J, the gap between germline ends came to 3 bases. The germline V gene has CDR1 MNHNS and CDR2 SASEGT. For the CDR3, the DNA is TGTGCCAGCAGTGGGGATGAAAAACTGTTTTTT. It is translated as CASSGDEKLFF.

This clonotype was counted many times. V usage is TRBV20-1 and J usage is TRBJ1-5; no clear D. The ends were cut back, 6 bases at V and 1 base at J, with 13 bases in the middle. CDR3 length: 14 amino acids. Germline V gene lookup returns CDR1 DFQATT and CDR2 SNEGSKA (reference sequence). CDR3 protein: CSAPKGPSNQPQHF. In DNA, the CDR3 is TGCAGTGCCCCGAAAGGGCCGAGCAATCAGCCCCAGCATTTT.

Many counts were recorded for this clonotype. The V gene is TRBV27, the J gene TRBJ2-4; TRBD2 matches 7 bases. Trimming removed 7 bases from V and 4 bases from J; junction bases left unmatched: 10. The CDR3 runs 15 residues. The germline CDR1 and CDR2 sequences are MNHEY and SMNVEV (reference sequence). The CDR3 coding sequence is TGTGCCAGCAAGAGGGAGGGCCATGGGAAAAACATTCAGTACTTC. Its protein product is CASKREGHGKNIQYF.

This clonotype was counted many times. The chain links TRBV19 to TRBJ2-6; D is unresolved. CDR1 is LNHDA, CDR2 SQIVND, per germline (reference sequence). The germline V and J ends were trimmed by 7 bases and 1 base, with 11 bases remaining between them. The CDR3 covers 15 residues. This CDR3 reads CASIDGQSGANVLTF. The CDR3 DNA follows: TGTGCCAGTATAGATGGGCAGTCTGGGGCCAACGTCCTGACTTTC.

This clonotype was detected ten times or more. The chain couples TRBV20-1 to TRBJ2-2, with 10 bases identical to TRBD2. Germline V gene sequence: CDR1 DFQATT, CDR2 SNEGSKA (reference sequence). The junction had 3 bases not matched to a gene; V was cut back by 4 bases and J by 1 base. This CDR3 spans 15 amino acids. The CDR3 loop reads CSAKPSGRNTGELFF. The CDR3 DNA follows: TGCAGTGCTAAGCCTAGCGGGAGGAACACCGGGGAGCTGTTTTTT.

The genes are TRBV11-2 and TRBJ2-1; D gene uncertain. The germline V and J ends were trimmed by 2 bases and 0 bases, with 5 bases remaining between them. CDR3 size: 14 residues. The germline CDR1 and CDR2 sequences are SGHAT and FQNNGV. DNA for the CDR3: TGTGCCAGCAGCTTACCCAGCTCCTACAATGAGCAGTTCTTC. Protein: CASSLPSSYNEQFF.

This clonotype was seen many times. The rearrangement links TRBV20-1 to TRBJ1-5, with 9 bases matching TRBD1. This CDR3 spans 16 amino acids. V gave up 5 bases and J gave up 5 bases; unmatched junction bases: 13. Germline CDR1 is DFQATT and CDR2 is SNEGSKA (reference sequence). The CDR3 DNA reads TGCAGTGCTCATACCACAGGGGGCTCTCGAGATCAGCCCCAGCATTTT. Translated, it gives CSAHTTGGSRDQPQHF.

Many counts were recorded for this clonotype. The gene calls are TRBV12-3 or TRBV12-4 and TRBJ1-2; D is perhaps TRBD1 (6 bases). This CDR3 is 12 amino acids long. V lost 5 bases to trimming and J lost 5 bases, with 9 bases between them. The CDR3 loop reads CASSTGYYGYTF. CDR3 DNA sequence: TGTGCCAGCAGTACAGGGTATTATGGCTACACCTTC.

This clonotype occurred many times. The chain has TRBV25-1 and TRBJ2-7; tentatively, D is TRBD1 (5 bases). The V gene lost 7 bases and the J gene lost 5 bases, with 18 bases spanning the gap. The CDR3 spans 14 residues. Germline V lookup: CDR1 MGHDK, CDR2 SYGVNS. The CDR3 nucleotides read TGTGCCAGCACCAGTCAGGCAGGGAAGGACGAGCAGTACTTC. Protein: CASTSQAGKDEQYF.

The rearrangement links TRBV28 to TRBJ2-1; no firm D call. Looked up from germline, CDR1 is MDHEN and CDR2 is SYDVKM. The V and J ends lost 6 bases and 7 bases respectively, with 10 bases between them. The CDR3 runs 12 residues. CDR3 loop: CASRRTENEQFF. In nucleotides, the CDR3 is TGTGCCAGCAGACGAACAGAAAATGAGCAGTTCTTC.

This clonotype was recorded at least ten times. J is TRBJ2-1 and V is TRBV12-3 or TRBV12-4; 11 nucleotides line up with TRBD1. This CDR3 is 15 amino acids long. Trimming at V came to 4 bases and at J to 9 bases, leaving 8 bases not matched to a gene. The CDR3 DNA reads TGTGCCAGCAGTTCGACGGGACAGGGGGTGGGTGAGCAGTTCTTC. Amino acid sequence: CASSSTGQGVGEQFF.

This clonotype has ten or more counts. The chain employs TRBV6-2 or TRBV6-3 and TRBJ2-7; 9 bases agree with TRBD1. CDR3 length: 13 residues. The V segment lost 6 bases and the J segment 5 bases; nucleotides outside the gene matches: 5. From germline, CDR1 is MNHEY and CDR2 SVGEGT. The CDR3 coding sequence is TGTGCCAGCAGGGGACAGGGAAGGGACGAGCAGTACTTC. Translation: CASRGQGRDEQYF.